This is a list of T cell receptor beta chains from one sample in a study of blood T cell repertoires in COVID-19. TCRdb's table, derived via immunoSEQ multiplex PCR, lists solely in-frame clones and lacks some. This table holds 60,000 to 70,000 clones, 82% found once. The specimen was peripheral blood. Receptors were obtained from a man aged 55 to 70 with acute or convalescent COVID-19. Each CDR3 is given without its conserved first and last residue. Clone size is shown for a subset of rows, as once, few, many or a class of expanded clone.

CDR3 length: 13; clone size: .; V gene: TRBV5-8; CDR3 protein: ASSLGTGVTDTQY
CDR3 length: 11; clone size: .; V gene: TRBV29-1; CDR3 protein: SVEDRDGQPQH
CDR3 length: 11; clone size: few; V gene: TRBV30; CDR3 protein: AWSRGSNQPQH
CDR3 length: 14; clone size: .; V gene: TRBV9; CDR3 protein: ASSERTSGGTDTQY
CDR3 length: 13; clone size: once; V gene: TRBV25-1; CDR3 protein: ASSGKPGQGYEQY
CDR3 length: 18; clone size: .; V gene: TRBV19; CDR3 protein: ASSIAGGLAGQASYNEQF
CDR3 length: 9; clone size: .; V gene: TRBV10-3; CDR3 protein: AIQTGDTQY
CDR3 length: 12; clone size: .; V gene: TRBV9; CDR3 protein: ASSSSSVRYGYT
CDR3 length: 14; clone size: .; V gene: TRBV2; CDR3 protein: ASRQGGSYSNQPQH
CDR3 length: 15; clone size: .; V gene: TRBV4-3; CDR3 protein: ASSREWGQGAYNEQF
CDR3 length: 17; clone size: .; V gene: TRBV6-1; CDR3 protein: ASSEPGTSGPSSTDTQY
CDR3 length: 13; clone size: .; V gene: TRBV18; CDR3 protein: ASSSQANSNQPQH
CDR3 length: 12; clone size: .; V gene: TRBV28; CDR3 protein: ASRSGGSIVEAF
CDR3 length: 14; clone size: .; V gene: TRBV7-9; CDR3 protein: ASSLSEGNSNQPQH
CDR3 length: 16; clone size: .; V gene: TRBV7-6; CDR3 protein: ASSTWTSGGYTYNEQF
CDR3 length: 14; clone size: .; V gene: TRBV7-9; CDR3 protein: ASSFPGQGLKNIQY
CDR3 length: 13; clone size: .; V gene: TRBV7-6; CDR3 protein: ASSFHRGSTGELF
CDR3 length: 12; clone size: .; V gene: TRBV5-5; CDR3 protein: ASSLVVGTDTQY
CDR3 length: 11; clone size: .; V gene: TRBV25-1; CDR3 protein: ASSRENTGELF
CDR3 length: 14; clone size: .; V gene: TRBV6-2/TRBV6-3; CDR3 protein: ASSYLAGGPRETQY
CDR3 length: 10; clone size: .; V gene: TRBV29-1; CDR3 protein: SVTGATGELF
CDR3 length: 14; clone size: .; V gene: TRBV3-1/TRBV3-2; CDR3 protein: ASSQYSGTGGEKLF